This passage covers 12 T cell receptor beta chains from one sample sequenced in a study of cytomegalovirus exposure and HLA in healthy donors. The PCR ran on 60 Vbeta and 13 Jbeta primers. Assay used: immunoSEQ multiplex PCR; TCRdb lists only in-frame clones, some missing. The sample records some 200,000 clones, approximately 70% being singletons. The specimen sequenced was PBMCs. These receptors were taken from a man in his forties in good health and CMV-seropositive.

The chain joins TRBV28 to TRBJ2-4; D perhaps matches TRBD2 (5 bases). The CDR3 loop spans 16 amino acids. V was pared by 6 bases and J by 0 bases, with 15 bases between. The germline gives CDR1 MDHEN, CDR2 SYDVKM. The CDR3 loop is CASSPGEALAKNIQYF. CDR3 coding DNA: TGTGCCAGCAGCCCCGGGGAAGCTCTAGCCAAAAACATTCAGTACTTC.

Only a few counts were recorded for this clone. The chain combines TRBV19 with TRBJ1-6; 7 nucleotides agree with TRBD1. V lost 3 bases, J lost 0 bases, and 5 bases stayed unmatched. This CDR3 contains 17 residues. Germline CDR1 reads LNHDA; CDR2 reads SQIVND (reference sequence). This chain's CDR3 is CASSIVHRGSYNSPLHF. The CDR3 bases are TGTGCCAGTAGTATCGTTCACAGGGGCTCCTATAATTCACCCCTCCACTTT.

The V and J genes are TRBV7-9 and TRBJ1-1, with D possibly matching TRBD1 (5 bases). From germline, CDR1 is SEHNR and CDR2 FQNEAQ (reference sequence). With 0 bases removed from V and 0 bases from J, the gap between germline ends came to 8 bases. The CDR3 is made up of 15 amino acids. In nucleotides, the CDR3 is TGTGCCAGCAGCTTAGCGGGGGGGATGAACACTGAAGCTTTCTTT. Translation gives CASSLAGGMNTEAFF.

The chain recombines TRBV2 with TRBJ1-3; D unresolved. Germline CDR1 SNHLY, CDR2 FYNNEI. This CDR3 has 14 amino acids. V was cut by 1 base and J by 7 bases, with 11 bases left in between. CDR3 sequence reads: CASSEGREGNTIYF. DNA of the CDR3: TGTGCCAGCAGTGAAGGGAGGGAAGGGAACACCATATATTTT.

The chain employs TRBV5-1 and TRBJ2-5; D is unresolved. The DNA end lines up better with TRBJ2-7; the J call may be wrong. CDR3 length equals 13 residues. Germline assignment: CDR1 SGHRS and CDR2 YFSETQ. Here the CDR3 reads CASSWAPTYEQYF. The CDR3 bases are TGCGCCAGCAGTTGGGCGCCAACCTACGAGCAGTACTTC.

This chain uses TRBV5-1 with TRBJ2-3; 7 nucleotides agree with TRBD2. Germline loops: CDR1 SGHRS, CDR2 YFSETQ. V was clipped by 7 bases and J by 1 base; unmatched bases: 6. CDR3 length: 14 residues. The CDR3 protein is CASSGGTRTDTQYF. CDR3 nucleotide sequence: TGCGCCAGCTCCGGGGGGACCCGCACAGATACGCAGTATTTT.

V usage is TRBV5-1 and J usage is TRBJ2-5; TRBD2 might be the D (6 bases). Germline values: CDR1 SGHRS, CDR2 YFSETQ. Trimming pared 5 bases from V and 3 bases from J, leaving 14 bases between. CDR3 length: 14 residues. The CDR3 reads CASRKGLNEETQYF. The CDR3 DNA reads TGCGCCAGCAGAAAGGGACTGAACGAAGAGACCCAGTACTTC.

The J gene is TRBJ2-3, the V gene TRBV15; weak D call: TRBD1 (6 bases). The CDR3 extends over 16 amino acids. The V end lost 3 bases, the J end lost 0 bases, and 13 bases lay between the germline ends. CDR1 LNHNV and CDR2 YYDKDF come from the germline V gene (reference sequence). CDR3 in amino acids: CATSSPQGSSTDTQYF. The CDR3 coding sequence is TGTGCCACCAGCAGCCCCCAGGGGAGTAGCACAGATACGCAGTATTTT.

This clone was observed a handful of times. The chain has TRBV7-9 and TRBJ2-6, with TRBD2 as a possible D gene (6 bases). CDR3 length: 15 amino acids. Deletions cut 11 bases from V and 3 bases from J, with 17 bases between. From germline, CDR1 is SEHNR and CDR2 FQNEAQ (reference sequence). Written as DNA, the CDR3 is TGTGCCCTACCGAGGAGGGTCATTGGGGCCAACGTCCTGACTTTC. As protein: CALPRRVIGANVLTF.

CDR3 sequence reads: CCHAGGDTQYF. CDR3 sequence (DNA): TGCTGCCATGCAGGGGGAGATACGCAGTATTTT. The rearrangement joins TRBV29-1 to TRBJ2-3, with TRBD1 matching 7 bases. The V gene's germline CDR1 is SQVTM and CDR2 ANQGSEA. CDR3 length: 11 residues.

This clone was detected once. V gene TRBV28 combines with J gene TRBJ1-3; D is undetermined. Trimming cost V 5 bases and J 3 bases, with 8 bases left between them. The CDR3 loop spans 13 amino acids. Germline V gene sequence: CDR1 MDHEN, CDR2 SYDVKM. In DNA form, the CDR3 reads TGTGCCAGCAGTCCCGGGAGTGGAAACACCATATATTTT. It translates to CASSPGSGNTIYF.

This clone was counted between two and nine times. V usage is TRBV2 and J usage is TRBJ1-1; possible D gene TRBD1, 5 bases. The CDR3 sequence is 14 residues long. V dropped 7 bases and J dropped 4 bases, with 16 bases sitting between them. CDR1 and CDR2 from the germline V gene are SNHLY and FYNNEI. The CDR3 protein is CASTTRGGSTEAFF. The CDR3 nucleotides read TGTGCCAGCACCACTCGGGGGGGGTCCACTGAAGCTTTCTTT.